A single sample gave rise to the 30 T cell receptor beta chains below, sequenced in a study of T cell repertoires in cytomegalovirus infection. TCRdb itself ran the reads through MiXCR, one entry per CDR3 protein. Among about 260,000 distinct CDR3 sequences listed, around 15% were seen once. Material: PBMCs. The receptors derive from a human donor in good health (CMV status not recorded). Some clones in this sample may be carry-over from other donors' samples.

This clonotype was counted many times. The chain recombines TRBV7-2 with TRBJ1-3, with D perhaps matching TRBD1 (5 bases). The V and J ends lost 0 bases and 4 bases respectively, with 13 bases between them. CDR1 is SGHTA, CDR2 FQGNSA, per germline. The CDR3 spans 16 residues. This chain's CDR3 is CASSLAVGVGGNTIYF. DNA for the CDR3: TGTGCCAGCAGCTTAGCGGTAGGGGTAGGCGGAAACACCATATATTTT. Filled out from reference TRBV7-2 and TRBJ1-3, the complete variable domain reads GAGVSQSPSNKVTEKGKDVELRCDPISGHTALYWYRQSLGQGLEFLIYFQGNSAPDKSGLPSDRFSAERTGGSVSTLTIQRTQQEDSAVYLCASSLAVGVGGNTIYFGEGSWLTVV.

This clonotype was counted between two and nine times. This chain uses TRBV2 with TRBJ2-1, with TRBD2 as a possible D gene (6 bases). Germline-derived CDR1 and CDR2 are SNHLY and FYNNEI. Trimming shortened V by 6 bases and J by 9 bases, and 15 bases separated the two germline ends. CDR3 length: 13 residues. The CDR3 region is CASSFRPGVEQFF. The CDR3 DNA follows: TGTGCCAGCAGCTTCCGCCCGGGGGTTGAGCAGTTCTTC.

This clonotype was seen a handful of times. The chain has TRBV25-1 and TRBJ2-1; D ambiguous. Looked up from germline, CDR1 is MGHDK and CDR2 is SYGVNS. V lost 8 bases and J lost 9, with 11 bases in between. The CDR3 length is 11 residues. CDR3 sequence reads: CASGRFSEQFF. The DNA for the CDR3 is TGTGCCAGCGGCCGGTTCAGTGAGCAGTTCTTC.

V gene TRBV7-9 combines with J gene TRBJ2-5; 7 nucleotides line up with TRBD1. The germline V gene encodes CDR1 SEHNR and CDR2 FQNEAQ (reference sequence). V lost 3 bases and J lost 2; bases outside the gene matches: 12. The CDR3 contains 17 residues. The CDR3 DNA follows: TGTGCCAGCAGCTTCGGGACAGCCAGGGAACTACAAGAGACCCAGTACTTC. It codes for CASSFGTARELQETQYF.

This clonotype has ten or more counts. The J gene is TRBJ2-2, the V gene TRBV5-1, with D unclear. Trimming shortened V by 1 base and J by 4 bases, and 5 bases separated the two germline ends. Per germline, CDR1 SGHRS and CDR2 YFSETQ. The CDR3 runs 13 residues. The CDR3 loop reads CASSLKGTGELFF. The CDR3 nucleotides read TGCGCCAGCAGCTTGAAGGGCACCGGGGAGCTGTTTTTT.

This clonotype was seen repeatedly, ten times or more. V usage is TRBV6-1 and J usage is TRBJ2-7, with no clear D. There are 14 residues in the CDR3. CDR1 is MNHNS and CDR2 is SASEGT in the germline V gene. V lost 1 base and J lost 5, with 12 bases in between. The CDR3 region has the DNA TGTGCCAGCAGTGAAGTGGTCGGACCTCACGAGCAGTACTTC. This translates into CASSEVVGPHEQYF.

This clonotype occurred many times. This chain links TRBV7-7 with TRBJ2-1; tentatively, D is TRBD1 or TRBD2 (5 bases each). The CDR3 runs 15 residues. From germline, CDR1 is SSHAT and CDR2 FNYEAQ (reference sequence). V lost 5 bases, J lost 6 bases, and 17 bases lay in between. CDR3 sequence (DNA): TGTGCCAGCAGCAACTCGGGACCCCCGACCAATGAGCAGTTCTTC. Translation: CASSNSGPPTNEQFF.

V is TRBV7-9 and J is TRBJ2-7, with D possibly being TRBD1 or TRBD2 (5 bases each). V lost 0 bases and J 5 bases, leaving 11 bases between the germline ends. Germline CDR1 SEHNR, CDR2 FQNEAQ (reference sequence). The CDR3 covers 14 residues. Here the CDR3 reads CASSLAGRVDEQYF. As DNA, the CDR3 is TGTGCCAGCAGCTTAGCGGGACGGGTCGACGAGCAGTACTTC.

This clonotype has ten or more counts. This rearrangement joins TRBV7-8 to TRBJ1-2; 8 bases line up with TRBD1. The CDR3 covers 18 residues. The germline gives CDR1 SGHVS, CDR2 FQNEAQ. Germline trimming cut 2 bases from V and 1 base from J; bases unmatched to any gene: 12. The CDR3 bases are TGTGCCAGCAGCTTAACAGGACAGGGAGGGGGGTATAACTATGGCTACACCTTC. Encoded protein: CASSLTGQGGGYNYGYTF.

The chain uses TRBV4-2 and TRBJ2-5; tentative D call: TRBD2 (5 bases). The CDR3 is 16 residues long. CDR1 LGHNA and CDR2 YNFKEQ come from the germline V gene. Trimming took off 1 base at V and 3 bases at J, with 15 bases between the two ends. CDR3 residues: CASSQVTGGGEETQYF. The CDR3 DNA reads TGTGCCAGCAGCCAAGTTACTGGAGGAGGAGAAGAGACCCAGTACTTC.

This clonotype was detected a few times. This rearrangement joins TRBV12-5 to TRBJ2-2; 11 positions match TRBD1. The CDR3 is made up of 15 amino acids. Trimming cost V 6 bases and J 6 bases; bases outside gene matches: 6. The germline gives CDR1 LGHNT, CDR2 FRNRAP. CDR3 residues: CASGPGQGGPGELFF. Here the CDR3 DNA reads TGTGCTAGTGGCCCGGGACAGGGGGGCCCCGGGGAGCTGTTTTTT.

The rearrangement uses TRBV4-3 and TRBJ2-1, with 10 bases matching TRBD2. This CDR3 spans 19 amino acids. Germline lookup yields CDR1 LGHNA and CDR2 YSLEER. V shed 3 bases, J shed 1 base, and the junction held 12 bases outside the gene matches. The CDR3 sequence: CASSQYFAVTSGSYNEQFF. As DNA, the CDR3 is TGCGCCAGCAGCCAGTATTTCGCGGTGACTAGCGGGTCCTACAATGAGCAGTTCTTC.

This clonotype was counted many times. This sequence joins TRBV7-6 and TRBJ1-2; D remains ambiguous. V lost 1 base and J 2 bases, leaving 11 bases between the germline ends. Looked up from germline, CDR1 is SGHVS and CDR2 is FNYEAQ. The CDR3 contains 15 residues. The CDR3 nucleotides are TGTGCCAGCAGCTTAGGCCTCCGGGGAAACTATGGCTACACCTTC. This codes for CASSLGLRGNYGYTF.

This clonotype was observed many times. The chain uses TRBV24-1 and TRBJ2-6, with no clear D. CDR1 is KGHDR and CDR2 is SFDVKD in the germline V gene. V was pared by 6 bases and J by 1 base, with 3 bases between. The CDR3 is 13 residues long. The CDR3 reads CATSLSGANVLTF. For the CDR3, the DNA is TGTGCCACCAGTCTGTCTGGGGCCAACGTCCTGACTTTC.

This clonotype was picked up many times. The rearrangement uses TRBV10-3 and TRBJ1-2, with 9 bases that match TRBD1. Trimming removed 3 bases from V and 9 bases from J; junction bases left unmatched: 8. Germline V gene data show CDR1 as ENHRY and CDR2 as SYGVKD. The CDR3 totals 14 residues. The chain's CDR3 is CAISDGTGRNRYTF. The CDR3, as DNA: TGTGCCATCAGTGATGGGACAGGGAGGAATCGCTACACCTTC.

This clonotype occurred many times. The chain carries TRBV7-2 and TRBJ1-5; tentative D call: TRBD1 (6 bases). The CDR3 covers 13 residues. Germline V gene sequence: CDR1 SGHTA, CDR2 FQGNSA. Trimming removed 4 bases at V and 8 bases at J, with 12 bases between. The CDR3 coding sequence is TGTGCCAGCAGCTCGAGGGGGGAAGAGCCCCAGCATTTT. Translation: CASSSRGEEPQHF.

V gene TRBV6-6 combines with J gene TRBJ2-5; weak D call: TRBD2 (6 bases). The CDR3 is made up of 15 amino acids. The V gene's germline CDR1 is MNHNY and CDR2 SVGAGI (reference sequence). Trimming shortened V by 0 bases and J by 1 base, and 9 bases separated the two germline ends. As DNA, the CDR3 is TGTGCCAGCAGTTACTCGACGGGAGTCCAAGAGACCCAGTACTTC. Amino acids: CASSYSTGVQETQYF.

The chain recombines TRBV9 with TRBJ2-7; TRBD2 matches 8 bases. V was pared by 4 bases and J by 5 bases, with 14 bases of the junction left unmatched. In germline, CDR1 is SGDLS, CDR2 YYNGEE. The CDR3 has 16 amino acids. The CDR3 region is CASSTSAGGGFDEQYF. In DNA form, the CDR3 reads TGTGCCAGCAGCACCTCGGCCGGCGGGGGGTTTGACGAGCAGTACTTC.

This clonotype was observed a few times. The chain is built from TRBV29-1 and TRBJ1-2; TRBD1 might be the D (5 bases). The CDR3 contains 12 residues. Germline assignment: CDR1 SQVTM and CDR2 ANQGSEA. V was shortened by 5 bases and J by 1 base, with 8 bases between the two germline ends. This CDR3 reads CSVQQVNYGYTF. CDR3 bases: TGCAGCGTTCAACAGGTTAACTATGGCTACACCTTC.

V and J are TRBV9 and TRBJ1-2; 7 bases are shared with TRBD1. CDR1 and CDR2 (germline): SGDLS, YYNGEE. With 3 bases clipped from V and 7 bases from J, the junction kept 3 bases outside the gene matches. CDR3 size: 12 residues. The CDR3 spells CASSADRAGYTF. CDR3 sequence (DNA): TGTGCCAGCAGCGCAGACAGGGCTGGCTACACCTTC.

This chain joins TRBV6-1 and TRBJ1-3; D unresolved. V dropped 6 bases and J dropped 0 bases, with 15 bases sitting between them. Germline V gene lookup returns CDR1 MNHNS and CDR2 SASEGT. This CDR3 region has 16 residues. The CDR3 loop reads CASRRNGDNSGNTIYF. Written as DNA, the CDR3 is TGTGCCAGCAGGAGAAACGGGGATAACTCTGGAAACACCATATATTTT.

This clonotype was detected ten times or more. The chain joins TRBV7-2 to TRBJ2-3; D tentatively reads TRBD1 or TRBD2 (5 bases each). This CDR3 comprises 19 residues. V lost 3 bases and J 1 base, leaving 23 bases between the germline ends. The germline gives CDR1 SGHTA, CDR2 FQGNSA. The CDR3 DNA reads as TGTGCCAGCAGCTTTTTTGATGGTGGGGTCGGGACCCGCACAGATACGCAGTATTTT. Translating it yields CASSFFDGGVGTRTDTQYF. The full variable domain, rest sourced from reference TRBV7-2 and TRBJ2-3, is GAGVSQSPSNKVTEKGKDVELRCDPISGHTALYWYRQSLGQGLEFLIYFQGNSAPDKSGLPSDRFSAERTGGSVSTLTIQRTQQEDSAVYLCASSFFDGGVGTRTDTQYFGPGTRLTVL.

J is TRBJ2-5 and V is TRBV11-3, with 15 bases lining up with TRBD2. With V trimmed by 5 bases and J by 5 bases, 6 bases remained unmatched. Germline V lookup: CDR1 SGHNT, CDR2 YENEEA. CDR3 size: 16 residues. DNA of the CDR3: TGTGCCAGCAGCCATCGGACTAGCGGGAGGGCTGAGACCCAGTACTTC. Its protein is CASSHRTSGRAETQYF.

This clonotype was counted ten times or more. This CDR3 reads CASSFSSGTPNTGELFF. The CDR3 coding sequence is TGTGCCAGCAGCTTCTCGTCCGGGACACCGAACACCGGGGAGCTGTTTTTT. V and J are TRBV7-3 and TRBJ2-2, with D possibly matching TRBD1 (6 bases). V was clipped by 3 bases and J by 0 bases, with 14 bases between them. Germline assignment: CDR1 SGHTA and CDR2 FQGTGA. The CDR3 has 17 residues.

The chain combines TRBV12-3 or TRBV12-4 with TRBJ2-7, with D hard to call. Trimming removed 7 bases from V and 2 bases from J, with 12 bases in between. This CDR3 has 13 residues. CDR3 residues: CASNEAATYEQYF. The DNA for the CDR3 is TGTGCCAGCAATGAGGCGGCGACCTACGAGCAGTACTTC.

This clonotype was detected many times. The V gene is TRBV5-5, the J gene TRBJ2-3, with 11 nucleotides matching TRBD2. The V gene end was trimmed by 4 bases and the J gene end by 2 bases; junction bases not matched to a gene: 6. The CDR3 is made up of 16 amino acids. Germline values: CDR1 SGHKS, CDR2 YYEKEE (reference sequence). The CDR3 loop is CASSEIAGGITDTQYF. DNA of the CDR3: TGTGCCAGCAGCGAAATAGCGGGAGGGATCACAGATACGCAGTATTTT.

This clonotype was recorded many times. The genes are TRBV7-6 and TRBJ2-3; D is undetermined. Germline CDR1 SGHVS, CDR2 FNYEAQ. The CDR3 covers 14 residues. Trimming left V 0 bases short and J 2 bases short, with 6 bases between. In DNA, the CDR3 is TGTGCCAGCAGCTTAGCGAGCTCCACAGATACGCAGTATTTT. Its protein product is CASSLASSTDTQYF.

This clonotype was seen many times. The chain uses TRBV7-2 and TRBJ1-5; no firm D call. V gave up 1 base and J gave up 4 bases, with 11 bases separating them. Germline V gene data show CDR1 as SGHTA and CDR2 as FQGNSA. CDR3 length: 15 amino acids. CDR3 nucleotides: TGTGCCAGCAGCTTAGAATCATCTCCAAATCAGCCCCAGCATTTT. This sequence encodes CASSLESSPNQPQHF.

Ten or more counts support this clonotype. This sequence joins TRBV4-1 and TRBJ2-1; D is uncertain. This CDR3 contains 15 residues. V was pared by 5 bases and J by 1 base, with 12 bases between. Germline values: CDR1 MGHRA, CDR2 YSYEKL. This chain's CDR3 is CASSTRAQSYNEQFF. The CDR3 DNA sequence: TGCGCCAGCAGCACCCGGGCCCAATCCTACAATGAGCAGTTCTTC.

There are many counts of this clonotype. The chain links TRBV7-2 to TRBJ2-5; D is perhaps TRBD2 (5 bases). The CDR3 runs 14 residues. The germline V gene encodes CDR1 SGHTA and CDR2 FQGNSA. The V and J ends lost 6 bases and 0 bases respectively, with 11 bases between them. Here the CDR3 reads CASSPRGYQETQYF. DNA of the CDR3: TGTGCCAGCAGTCCTCGAGGGTACCAAGAGACCCAGTACTTC. The entire variable domain, with the rest obtained from reference TRBV7-2 and TRBJ2-5, is as follows: GAGVSQSPSNKVTEKGKDVELRCDPISGHTALYWYRQSLGQGLEFLIYFQGNSAPDKSGLPSDRFSAERTGGSVSTLTIQRTQQEDSAVYLCASSPRGYQETQYFGPGTRLLVL.